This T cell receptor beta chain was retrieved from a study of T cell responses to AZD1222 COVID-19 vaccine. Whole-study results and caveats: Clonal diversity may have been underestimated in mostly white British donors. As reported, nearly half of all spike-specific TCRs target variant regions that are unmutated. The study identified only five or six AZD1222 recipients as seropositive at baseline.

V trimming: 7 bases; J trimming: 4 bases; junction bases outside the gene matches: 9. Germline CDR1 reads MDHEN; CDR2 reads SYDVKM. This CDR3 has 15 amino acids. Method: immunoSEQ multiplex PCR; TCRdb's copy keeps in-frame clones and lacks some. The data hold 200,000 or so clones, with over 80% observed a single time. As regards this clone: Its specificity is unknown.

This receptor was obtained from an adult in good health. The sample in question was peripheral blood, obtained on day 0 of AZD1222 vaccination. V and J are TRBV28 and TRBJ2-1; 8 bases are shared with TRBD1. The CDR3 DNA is TGTGCCAGCATCTCTAGGGACAGGAATTACAATGAGCAGTTCTTC. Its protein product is CASISRDRNYNEQFF.